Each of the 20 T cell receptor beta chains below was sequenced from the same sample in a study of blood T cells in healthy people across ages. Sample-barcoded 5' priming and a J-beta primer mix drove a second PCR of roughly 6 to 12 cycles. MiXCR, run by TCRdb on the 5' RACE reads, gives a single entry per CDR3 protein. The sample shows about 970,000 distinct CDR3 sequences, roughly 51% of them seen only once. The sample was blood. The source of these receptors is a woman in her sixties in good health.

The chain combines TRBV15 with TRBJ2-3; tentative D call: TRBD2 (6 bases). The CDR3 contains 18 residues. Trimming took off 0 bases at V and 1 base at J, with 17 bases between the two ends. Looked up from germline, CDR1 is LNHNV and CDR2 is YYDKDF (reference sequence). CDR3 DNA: TGTGCCACCAGCAGAGATTCTATGTACGGGGGAGGCACAGATACGCAGTATTTT. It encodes CATSRDSMYGGGTDTQYF.

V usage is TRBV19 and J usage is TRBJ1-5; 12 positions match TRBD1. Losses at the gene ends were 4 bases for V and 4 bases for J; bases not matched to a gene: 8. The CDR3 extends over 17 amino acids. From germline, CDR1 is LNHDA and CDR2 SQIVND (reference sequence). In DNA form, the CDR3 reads TGTGCCAGTAGTAACTACCGGGACAGGGGGCGTAATCAGCCCCAGCATTTT. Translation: CASSNYRDRGRNQPQHF.

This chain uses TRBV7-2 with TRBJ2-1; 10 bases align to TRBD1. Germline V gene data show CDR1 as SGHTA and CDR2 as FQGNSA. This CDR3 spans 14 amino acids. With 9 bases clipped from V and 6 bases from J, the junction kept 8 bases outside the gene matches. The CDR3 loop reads CASTWDRGSNEQFF. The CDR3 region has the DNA TGTGCCAGTACGTGGGACAGGGGCTCCAATGAGCAGTTCTTC.

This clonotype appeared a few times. CDR3 amino acids: CASRRTGGENIQYF. CDR3 coding DNA: TGTGCCAGCAGACGAACAGGGGGTGAAAACATTCAGTACTTC. The rearrangement links TRBV12-3 or TRBV12-4 to TRBJ2-4; 8 nucleotides agree with TRBD1. The V and J ends lost 6 bases and 5 bases, in that order; junction bases with no gene match: 6. This CDR3 has 14 residues.

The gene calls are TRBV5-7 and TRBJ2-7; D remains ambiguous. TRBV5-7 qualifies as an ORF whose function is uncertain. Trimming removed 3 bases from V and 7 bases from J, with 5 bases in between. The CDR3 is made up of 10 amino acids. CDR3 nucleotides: TGTGCCAGCAGCTCCAGGGAGCAGTACTTC. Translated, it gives CASSSREQYF.

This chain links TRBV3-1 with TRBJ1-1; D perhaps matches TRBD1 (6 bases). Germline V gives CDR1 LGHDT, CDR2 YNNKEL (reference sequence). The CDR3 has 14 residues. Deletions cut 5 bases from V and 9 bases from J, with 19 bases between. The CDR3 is CASSYGSVGQKAFF. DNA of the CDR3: TGTGCCAGCAGCTACGGGTCAGTGGGACAAAAAGCTTTCTTT.

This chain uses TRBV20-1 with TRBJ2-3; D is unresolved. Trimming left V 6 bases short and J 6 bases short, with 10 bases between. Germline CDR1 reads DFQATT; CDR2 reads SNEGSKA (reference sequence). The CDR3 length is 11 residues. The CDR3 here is CSALKGDTQYF. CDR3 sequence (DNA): TGCAGTGCACTTAAAGGGGATACGCAGTATTTT.

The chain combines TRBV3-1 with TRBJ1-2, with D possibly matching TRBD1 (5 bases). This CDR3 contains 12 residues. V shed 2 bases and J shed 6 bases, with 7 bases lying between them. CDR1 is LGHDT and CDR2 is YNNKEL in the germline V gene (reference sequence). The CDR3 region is CASSQRTHGYTF. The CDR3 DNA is TGTGCCAGCAGCCAACGGACACATGGCTACACCTTC. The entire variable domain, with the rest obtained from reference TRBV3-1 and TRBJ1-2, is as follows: DTAVSQTPKYLVTQMGNDKSIKCEQNLGHDTMYWYKQDSKKFLKIMFSYNNKELIINETVPNRFSPKSPDKAHLNLHINSLELGDSAVYFCASSQRTHGYTFGSGTRLTVV.

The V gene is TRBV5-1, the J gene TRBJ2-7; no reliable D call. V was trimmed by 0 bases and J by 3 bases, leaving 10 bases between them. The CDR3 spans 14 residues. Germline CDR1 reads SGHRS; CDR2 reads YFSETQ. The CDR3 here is CASSLEPTIYEQYF. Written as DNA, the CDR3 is TGCGCCAGCAGCTTGGAACCCACGATCTACGAGCAGTACTTC.

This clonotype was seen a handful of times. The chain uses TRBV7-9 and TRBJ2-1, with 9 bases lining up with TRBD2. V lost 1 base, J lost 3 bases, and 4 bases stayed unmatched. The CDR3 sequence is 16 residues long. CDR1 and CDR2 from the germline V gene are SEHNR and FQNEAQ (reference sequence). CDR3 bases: TGTGCCAGCAGCTTAGGGACTAGCGTAGACTACAATGAGCAGTTCTTC. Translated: CASSLGTSVDYNEQFF.

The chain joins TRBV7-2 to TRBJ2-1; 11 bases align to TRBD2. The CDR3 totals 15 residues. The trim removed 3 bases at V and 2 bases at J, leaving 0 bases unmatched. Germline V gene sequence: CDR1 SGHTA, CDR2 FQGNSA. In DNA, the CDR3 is TGTGCCAGCAGCTTTAGCGGGAGGGCCTACAATGAGCAGTTCTTC. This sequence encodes CASSFSGRAYNEQFF.

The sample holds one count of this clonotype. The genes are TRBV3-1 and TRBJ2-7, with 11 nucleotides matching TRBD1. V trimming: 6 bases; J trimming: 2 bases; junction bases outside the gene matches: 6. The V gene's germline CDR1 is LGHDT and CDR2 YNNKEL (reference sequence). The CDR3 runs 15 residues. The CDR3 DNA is TGTGCCAGCAGTGAGGGGACAGGGGGTGCCTACGAGCAGTACTTC. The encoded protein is CASSEGTGGAYEQYF.

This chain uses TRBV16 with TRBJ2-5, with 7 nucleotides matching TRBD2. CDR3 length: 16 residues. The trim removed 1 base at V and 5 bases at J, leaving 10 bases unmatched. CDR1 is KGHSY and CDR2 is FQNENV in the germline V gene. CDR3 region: CASSQFLAGERETQYF. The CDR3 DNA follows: TGTGCCAGCAGCCAATTCTTGGCGGGAGAGAGGGAGACCCAGTACTTC.

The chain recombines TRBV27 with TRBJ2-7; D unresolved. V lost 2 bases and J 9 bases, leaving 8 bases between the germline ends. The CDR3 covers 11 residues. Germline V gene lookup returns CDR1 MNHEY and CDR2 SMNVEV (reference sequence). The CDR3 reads CASSLGPVQYF. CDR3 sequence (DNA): TGTGCCAGCAGTTTAGGGCCGGTGCAGTACTTC.

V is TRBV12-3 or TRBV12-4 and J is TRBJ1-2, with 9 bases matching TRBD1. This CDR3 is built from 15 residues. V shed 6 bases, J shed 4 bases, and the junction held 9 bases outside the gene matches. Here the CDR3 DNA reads TGTGCCAGCAGGTCGCCGGGACAGGGACCCTATGGCTACACCTTC. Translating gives CASRSPGQGPYGYTF.

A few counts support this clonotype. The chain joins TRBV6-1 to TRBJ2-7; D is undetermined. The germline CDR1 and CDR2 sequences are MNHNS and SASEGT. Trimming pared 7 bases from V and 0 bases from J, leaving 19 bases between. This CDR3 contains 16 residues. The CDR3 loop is CASKSVQDLSSYEQYF. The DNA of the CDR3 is TGTGCCAGCAAGAGTGTCCAGGATCTTAGCTCCTACGAGCAGTACTTC.

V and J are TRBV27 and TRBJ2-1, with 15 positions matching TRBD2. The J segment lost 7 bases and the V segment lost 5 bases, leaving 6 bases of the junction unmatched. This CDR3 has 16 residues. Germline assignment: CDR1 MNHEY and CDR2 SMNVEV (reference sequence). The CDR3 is CASSRTSGRGRNEQFF. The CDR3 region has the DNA TGTGCCAGCAGTCGGACTAGCGGGAGGGGCCGTAATGAGCAGTTCTTC.

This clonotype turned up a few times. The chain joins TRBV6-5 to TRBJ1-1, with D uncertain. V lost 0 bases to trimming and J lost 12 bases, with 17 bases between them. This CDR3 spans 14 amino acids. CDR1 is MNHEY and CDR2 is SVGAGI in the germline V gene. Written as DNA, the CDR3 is TGTGCCAGCAGTTACTCGAATAACGGTCGGTCAACTTTCTTT. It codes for CASSYSNNGRSTFF.

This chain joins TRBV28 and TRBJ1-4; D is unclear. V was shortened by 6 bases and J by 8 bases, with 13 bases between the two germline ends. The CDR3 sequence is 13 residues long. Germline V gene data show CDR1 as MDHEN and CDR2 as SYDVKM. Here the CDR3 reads CASRPASVEKLFF. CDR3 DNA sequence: TGTGCCAGCAGACCTGCTTCAGTCGAAAAACTGTTTTTT.

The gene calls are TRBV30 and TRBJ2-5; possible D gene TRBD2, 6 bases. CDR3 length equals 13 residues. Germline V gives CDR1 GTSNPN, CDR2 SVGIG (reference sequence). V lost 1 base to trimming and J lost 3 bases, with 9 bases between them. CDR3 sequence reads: CAWSGPSEETQYF. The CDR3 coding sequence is TGTGCCTGGAGTGGGCCTAGCGAAGAGACCCAGTACTTC.